This T cell receptor (beta chain) came from a study of post-analysis software for immune sequencing data. Included in the TCR beta cDNA libraries were unique molecular identifiers. TCRdb analysed the PCR reads with MiXCR anew, one entry per CDR3 protein. The data show fewer than 850,000 distinct CDR3 sequences, about half seen once. The J segment lost 4 bases and the V segment lost 6 bases, leaving 14 bases of the junction unmatched. This CDR3 spans 17 amino acids. Germline values: CDR1 SNHLY, CDR2 FYNNEI. To note about this clonotype: What it recognizes is unknown.

Study-wide findings and caveats: Patients had higher frequencies than controls of roughly five TRBV segments, including TRBV5-6, TRBV5-1 and TRBV20-1.

The V and J genes are TRBV2 and TRBJ1-2; 10 bases line up with TRBD1. This receptor was obtained from a girl under 18 with multiple sclerosis. The sample comprised blood. This chain's CDR3 is CASSLNPPDRGPYGYTF. The CDR3 DNA follows: TGTGCCAGCAGCCTAAACCCTCCCGACAGGGGGCCCTATGGCTACACCTTC.